This T cell receptor (beta chain) was identified in a study of blood T cell repertoires in COVID-19. Study background: Sites in the United States, Italy and Spain provided acute and convalescent COVID-19 samples. T cells, B-cell-depleted T cells, or PBMCs provided the cDNA or gDNA that served as material.

This clone has only a few counts. In the original processing: By means of reference gene primer amplification, nucleated cell counts were estimated. TCRdb's copy holds only in-frame clones and misses some; the assay was immunoSEQ multiplex PCR. V, J and clone size are taken as reported in that table, and D and trimming were inferred from the DNA itself. The table has under 150,000 clones, 81% seen once. Sample: peripheral blood. The receptor's source is a man aged 45-65 years with acute or convalescent COVID-19.

CDR3 protein: CASRPGENTEAFF. In DNA form, the CDR3 reads TGTGCCAGCAGACCAGGGGAGAACACTGAAGCTTTCTTT. The chain employs TRBV7-8 and TRBJ1-1; perhaps TRBD1 as D (6 bases). Trimming shortened V by 6 bases and J by 1 base, and 9 bases separated the two germline ends. From germline, CDR1 is SGHVS and CDR2 FQNEAQ. This CDR3 has 13 residues.